Shown below are 21 T cell receptor beta chains from a single sample sequenced in a study of blood T cells in healthy people across ages. For the second PCR, which ran for roughly 6 to 12 cycles, a sample-barcoded 5' primer and a J-beta primer mix were used. TCRdb re-called the 5' RACE reads with MiXCR, one entry per CDR3 protein. The table lists hundreds of thousands of distinct CDR3 sequences, about a fifth of them singletons. The sequenced material came from blood. These receptors were collected from a man in his sixties or seventies in good health.

This clonotype showed up many times. V gene TRBV29-1 combines with J gene TRBJ2-6; D call uncertain. Trimming removed 2 bases from V and 4 bases from J, with 12 bases in between. The CDR3 spans 15 residues. Germline lookup yields CDR1 SQVTM and CDR2 ANQGSEA. The CDR3 loop reads CSVELRTAGANVLTF. The CDR3 region has the DNA TGCAGCGTTGAATTACGAACAGCGGGGGCCAACGTCCTGACTTTC.

The rearrangement uses TRBV5-6 and TRBJ1-2; no clear D gene. Looked up from germline, CDR1 is SGHDT and CDR2 is YYEEEE. CDR3 length equals 14 residues. Trimming took off 1 base at V and 1 base at J, with 8 bases between the two ends. CDR3 sequence: CASSLNGINYGYTF. Written as DNA, the CDR3 is TGTGCCAGCAGCTTGAACGGGATTAACTATGGCTACACCTTC. Variable domain in full (rest from reference TRBV5-6 and TRBJ1-2): DAGVTQSPTHLIKTRGQQVTLRCSPKSGHDTVSWYQQALGQGPQFIFQYYEEEERQRGNFPDRFSGHQFPNYSSELNVNALLLGDSALYLCASSLNGINYGYTFGSGTRLTVV.

This clonotype appeared a few times. The chain uses TRBV12-3 or TRBV12-4 and TRBJ2-4, with a tentative D call TRBD1 (6 bases). CDR3 length: 16 residues. Trimming removed 6 bases from V and 0 bases from J, with 15 bases in between. The CDR3 sequence is CASSPTGLLAKNIQYF. CDR3 sequence (DNA): TGTGCCAGCAGCCCCACAGGGTTACTAGCCAAAAACATTCAGTACTTC.

This clonotype turned up a few times. The V call is TRBV18, the J call TRBJ1-1; D not certain. V gave up 5 bases and J gave up 1 base, with 14 bases separating them. The CDR3 totals 15 residues. Germline loops: CDR1 KGHSH, CDR2 LQKENI. CDR3 amino acids: CASSTSPQENTEAFF. For the CDR3, the DNA is TGTGCCAGCTCAACATCCCCCCAAGAGAACACTGAAGCTTTCTTT.

This chain links TRBV12-3 or TRBV12-4 with TRBJ1-1, with TRBD1 as a possible D gene (6 bases). V dropped 3 bases and J dropped 4 bases, with 12 bases sitting between them. This CDR3 contains 14 residues. CDR3 sequence reads: CASSFQGLGTEAFF. The CDR3 bases are TGTGCCAGCAGTTTTCAGGGGCTTGGCACTGAAGCTTTCTTT.

CDR3 nucleotide sequence: TGTGCCAGCAGTGGGACAAACCGGCACTACGAGCAGTACTTC. Its translation: CASSGTNRHYEQYF. The genes are TRBV28 and TRBJ2-7, with D possibly being TRBD1 (6 bases). V lost 5 bases to trimming and J lost 3 bases, with 14 bases between them. CDR1 is MDHEN, CDR2 SYDVKM, per germline. The CDR3 covers 14 residues.

V usage is TRBV5-1 and J usage is TRBJ2-7; a possible D gene is TRBD2 (6 bases). The CDR3 runs to 14 residues. Germline V gene sequence: CDR1 SGHRS, CDR2 YFSETQ. V was clipped by 3 bases and J by 1 base, with 11 bases between them. CDR3 loop: CASSYGTDSYEQYF. Written as DNA, the CDR3 is TGCGCCAGCAGCTATGGGACTGATTCCTACGAGCAGTACTTC.

The gene calls are TRBV12-3 or TRBV12-4 and TRBJ1-3, with D possibly TRBD1 on 6 matching bases. The CDR3 has 14 residues. V was trimmed by 3 bases and J by 4 bases, leaving 10 bases between them. The chain's CDR3 is CASSLGHRGNTIYF. The CDR3, as DNA: TGTGCCAGCAGTTTGGGACACAGAGGAAACACCATATATTTT.

This clonotype has only a few counts. The genes are TRBV12-3 or TRBV12-4 and TRBJ1-3; 7 positions agree with TRBD1. V trimming: 7 bases; J trimming: 0 bases; junction bases outside the gene matches: 15. The CDR3 sequence is 18 residues long. The CDR3 DNA reads TGTGCCAGCACCAGTTTAAGGGGACAGCAATACTCTGGAAACACCATATATTTT. It encodes CASTSLRGQQYSGNTIYF.

This chain connects TRBV7-3 to TRBJ2-1; D remains unclear. Between the trimmed V and J ends, which lost 2 bases and 8 bases, there was a span of 16 bases. In germline, CDR1 is SGHTA, CDR2 FQGTGA. The CDR3 spans 15 residues. This CDR3 reads CASSLLPTGVHEQFF. The CDR3 DNA sequence: TGTGCCAGCAGCTTACTCCCGACGGGCGTGCATGAGCAGTTCTTC.

The chain is built from TRBV6-5 and TRBJ2-3, with 14 bases identical to TRBD2. Germline CDR1 MNHEY, CDR2 SVGAGI. CDR3 size: 17 residues. V was clipped by 0 bases and J by 4 bases; unmatched bases: 3. In nucleotides, the CDR3 is TGTGCCAGCAGTTACTCGACTAGCGGGGGGGCCCCAGATACGCAGTATTTT. Translated, it gives CASSYSTSGGAPDTQYF.

V is TRBV18 and J is TRBJ1-5; D perhaps matches TRBD1 (5 bases). CDR3 length equals 16 residues. In germline, CDR1 is KGHSH, CDR2 LQKENI. V shed 5 bases and J shed 1 base, with 15 bases lying between them. The CDR3 region is CASSSLEGLSNQPQHF. The CDR3 DNA reads TGTGCCAGCTCAAGCCTCGAGGGGTTGAGCAATCAGCCCCAGCATTTT.

This clonotype came up a few times. The rearrangement uses TRBV7-2 and TRBJ1-2; D not certain. V was shortened by 0 bases and J by 7 bases, with 12 bases between the two germline ends. This CDR3 region has 14 residues. Germline V lookup: CDR1 SGHTA, CDR2 FQGNSA. The CDR3: CASSLAATATGYTF. CDR3 DNA sequence: TGTGCCAGCAGCTTAGCAGCTACTGCCACTGGCTACACCTTC.

This clonotype occurred a few times. The chain joins TRBV3-1 to TRBJ1-6; D uncertain. Germline V lookup: CDR1 LGHDT, CDR2 YNNKEL (reference sequence). CDR3 length equals 13 residues. V dropped 8 bases and J dropped 7 bases, with 12 bases sitting between them. Here the CDR3 DNA reads TGTGCCAGCCTAAAGGTACGGAATTCACCCCTCCACTTT. It yields the protein CASLKVRNSPLHF.

This clonotype was seen a few times. The chain links TRBV19 to TRBJ2-5; TRBD1 aligns across 9 bases. Germline V gene sequence: CDR1 LNHDA, CDR2 SQIVND (reference sequence). The trim removed 4 bases at V and 2 bases at J, leaving 5 bases unmatched. This CDR3 is built from 15 residues. In nucleotides, the CDR3 is TGTGCCAGTAGTACCCCGGGACAGGGACAAGAGACCCAGTACTTC. Translation gives CASSTPGQGQETQYF.

The chain recombines TRBV6-5 with TRBJ1-2, with TRBD1 as a possible D gene (6 bases). CDR3 length: 16 amino acids. Between the trimmed V and J ends, which lost 0 bases and 3 bases, there was a span of 14 bases. Germline CDR1 and CDR2: MNHEY and SVGAGI. The chain's CDR3 is CASSYSMGAGDYGYTF. The DNA for the CDR3 is TGTGCCAGCAGTTACTCGATGGGGGCAGGGGACTATGGCTACACCTTC.

This rearrangement joins TRBV18 to TRBJ2-3; TRBD2 matches at 9 bases. Germline V gives CDR1 KGHSH, CDR2 LQKENI. V lost 3 bases, J lost 8 bases, and 12 bases stayed unmatched. This CDR3 contains 16 residues. CDR3 residues: CASSPSAAGLAATQYF. The CDR3 DNA follows: TGTGCCAGCTCACCCTCCGCCGCGGGACTAGCTGCTACGCAGTATTTT.

The chain uses TRBV7-2 and TRBJ1-6; D may be TRBD1 (6 bases). The CDR3 totals 14 residues. Per the germline V gene, CDR1 is SGHTA and CDR2 is FQGNSA. The V and J ends lost 5 bases and 10 bases respectively, with 15 bases between them. CDR3 in DNA: TGTGCCAGCAGCGTGACAGGCCGCCGGTCACCCCTCCACTTT. Residues: CASSVTGRRSPLHF. Variable domain in full (rest from reference TRBV7-2 and TRBJ1-6): GAGVSQSPSNKVTEKGKDVELRCDPISGHTALYWYRQSLGQGLEFLIYFQGNSAPDKSGLPSDRFSAERTGGSVSTLTIQRTQQEDSAVYLCASSVTGRRSPLHFGNGTRLTVT.

The chain combines TRBV10-3 with TRBJ1-6, with TRBD1 as a possible D gene (6 bases). From germline, CDR1 is ENHRY and CDR2 SYGVKD. The CDR3 runs 16 residues. V was cut by 6 bases and J by 5 bases, with 17 bases left in between. The CDR3 loop is CAISLQGSGDNSPLHF. The CDR3, as DNA: TGTGCCATCAGCCTACAGGGCTCAGGCGATAATTCACCCCTCCACTTT.

The V call is TRBV5-1, the J call TRBJ1-2; weak D call: TRBD1 (6 bases). The CDR3 covers 15 residues. Trimming took off 1 base at V and 8 bases at J, with 18 bases between the two ends. The germline V gene has CDR1 SGHRS and CDR2 YFSETQ. CDR3 in DNA: TGCGCCAGCAGCTTGCTTTCGTCAGGGGATACAGGCTACACCTTC. Translation: CASSLLSSGDTGYTF.

The chain joins TRBV12-3 or TRBV12-4 to TRBJ2-5, with 7 bases aligning to TRBD1. The J call is uncertain, as TRBJ2-7 better fits the DNA end. The CDR3 contains 13 residues. CDR3 nucleotide sequence: TGTGCCAGCAGGCTGACAGGGCAAGGCGAGCAGTACTTC. Translating gives CASRLTGQGEQYF.